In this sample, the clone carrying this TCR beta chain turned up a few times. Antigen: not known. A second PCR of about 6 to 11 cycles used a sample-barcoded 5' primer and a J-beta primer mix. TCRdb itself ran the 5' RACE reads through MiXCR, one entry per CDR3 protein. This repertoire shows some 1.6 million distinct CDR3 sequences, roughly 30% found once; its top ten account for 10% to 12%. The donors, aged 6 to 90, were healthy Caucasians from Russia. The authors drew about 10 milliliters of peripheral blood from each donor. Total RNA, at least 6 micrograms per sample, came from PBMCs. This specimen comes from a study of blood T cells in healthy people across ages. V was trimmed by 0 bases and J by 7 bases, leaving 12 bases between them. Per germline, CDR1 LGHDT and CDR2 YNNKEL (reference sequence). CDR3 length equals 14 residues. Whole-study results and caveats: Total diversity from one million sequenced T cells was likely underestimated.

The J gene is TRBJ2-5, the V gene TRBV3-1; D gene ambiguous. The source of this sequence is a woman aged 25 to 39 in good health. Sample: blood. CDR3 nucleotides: TGTGCCAGCAGCCAAGATCTGAGTAAAGGGACCCAGTACTTC. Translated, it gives CASSQDLSKGTQYF.